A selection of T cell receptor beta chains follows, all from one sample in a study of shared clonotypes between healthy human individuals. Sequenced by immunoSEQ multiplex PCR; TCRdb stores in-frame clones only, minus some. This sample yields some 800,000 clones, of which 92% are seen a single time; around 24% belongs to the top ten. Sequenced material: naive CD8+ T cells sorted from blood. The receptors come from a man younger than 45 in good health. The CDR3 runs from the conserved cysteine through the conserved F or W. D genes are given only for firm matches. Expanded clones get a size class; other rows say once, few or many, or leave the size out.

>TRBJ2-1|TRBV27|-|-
CASTFRPYNEQFF
TGTGCCAGCACTTTCCGGCCTTACAATGAGCAGTTCTTC
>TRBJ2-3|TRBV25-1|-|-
CASSELGSTDTQYF
TGTGCCAGCAGTGAACTGGGTTCCACAGATACGCAGTATTTT
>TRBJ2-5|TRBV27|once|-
CASSLLGGEETQYF
TGTGCCAGCAGTTTGTTAGGGGGAGAAGAGACCCAGTACTTC
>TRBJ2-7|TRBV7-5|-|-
CARRPGSSGRALYEQYF
TGTGCCAGAAGGCCTGGGTCTAGCGGGAGGGCCCTGTACGAGCAGTACTTC
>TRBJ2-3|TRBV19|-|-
CASSIDAADTQYF
TGTGCCAGTAGTATAGATGCGGCAGATACGCAGTATTTT
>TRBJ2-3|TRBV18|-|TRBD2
CASSPTTSGSDTQYF
TGTGCCAGCTCACCTACGACTAGCGGGAGCGATACGCAGTATTTT
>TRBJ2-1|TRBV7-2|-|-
CASGGYRRGSYNEQFF
TGTGCCAGCGGGGGCTACAGGAGAGGGTCCTACAATGAGCAGTTCTTC
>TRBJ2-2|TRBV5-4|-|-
CASSLLDQLTGELFF
TGTGCCAGCAGCTTACTGGATCAGCTCACCGGGGAGCTGTTTTTT
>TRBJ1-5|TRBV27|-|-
CASSLFLNQPQHF
TGTGCCAGCAGTTTATTTTTGAATCAGCCCCAGCATTTT
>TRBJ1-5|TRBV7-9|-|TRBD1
CASSHGTGEEPQHF
TGTGCCAGCAGCCATGGGACAGGGGAAGAGCCCCAGCATTTT
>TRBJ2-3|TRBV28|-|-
CASSFVGGTQYF
TGTGCCAGCAGTTTCGTAGGTGGTACGCAGTATTTT
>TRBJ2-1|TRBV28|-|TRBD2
CASSFLVRLADYNEQFF
TGTGCCAGCAGTTTTCTGGTGCGGCTAGCGGACTACAATGAGCAGTTCTTC
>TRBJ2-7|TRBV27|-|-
CASSLSEFYEQYF
TGTGCCAGCAGTTTATCGGAGTTCTACGAGCAGTACTTC
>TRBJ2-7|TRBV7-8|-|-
CASGAGGVSEQYF
TGTGCCAGCGGGGCCGGAGGGGTCTCCGAGCAGTACTTC
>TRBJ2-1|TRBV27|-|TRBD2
CASSPGVAGANEQFF
TGTGCCAGCAGCCCTGGGGTAGCGGGAGCCAATGAGCAGTTCTTC
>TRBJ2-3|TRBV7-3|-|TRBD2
CASSLKAPGLAEKGDTQYF
TGTGCCAGCAGCCTTAAGGCACCGGGACTAGCGGAAAAAGGGGATACGCAGTATTTT
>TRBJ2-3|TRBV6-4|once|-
CASSVGRSATDTQYF
TGTGCCAGCAGTGTAGGCCGAAGCGCCACAGATACGCAGTATTTT
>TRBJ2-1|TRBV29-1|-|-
CSALSRVTSEQFF
TGCAGCGCACTTAGTAGGGTCACTTCGGAGCAGTTCTTC
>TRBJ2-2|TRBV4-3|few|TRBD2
CASRHGLAGAGELFF
TGCGCCAGCAGACACGGACTAGCGGGAGCCGGGGAGCTGTTTTTT
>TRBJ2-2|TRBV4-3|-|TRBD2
CASSQGFLLAGSNTGELFF
TGCGCCAGCAGCCAAGGATTTCTACTAGCGGGTTCGAACACCGGGGAGCTGTTTTTT
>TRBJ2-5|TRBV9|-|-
CASSVEGLQETQYF
TGTGCCAGCAGCGTAGAGGGGCTCCAAGAGACCCAGTACTTC
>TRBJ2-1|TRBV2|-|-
CASSEGTLNYNEQFF
TGTGCCAGCAGTGAAGGGACTCTTAACTACAATGAGCAGTTCTTC
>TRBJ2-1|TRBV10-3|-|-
CAISEPSDSSYNEQFF
TGTGCCATCAGTGAGCCCTCGGACAGTTCCTACAATGAGCAGTTCTTC
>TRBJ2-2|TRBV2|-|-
CASKTLVKIANTGELFF
TGTGCCTCCAAGACCCTAGTCAAGATAGCGAACACCGGGGAGCTGTTTTTT
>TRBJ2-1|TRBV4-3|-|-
CASSRGRRALNEQFF
TGCGCCAGCAGCCGCGGCCGGAGGGCCTTGAATGAGCAGTTCTTC
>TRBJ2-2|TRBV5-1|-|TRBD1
CASSYILGQDTGELFF
TGCGCCAGCAGCTATATATTGGGACAGGACACCGGGGAGCTGTTTTTT
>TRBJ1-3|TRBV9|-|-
CASSGRDGAGPGNTIYF
TGTGCCAGCAGCGGAAGGGACGGGGCAGGACCTGGAAACACCATATATTTT
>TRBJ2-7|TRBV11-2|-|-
CASSLAWEASSYEQYF
TGTGCCAGCAGCTTAGCTTGGGAGGCTAGCTCCTACGAGCAGTACTTC
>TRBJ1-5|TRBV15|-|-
CATGTLESNQPQHF
TGTGCCACCGGGACACTAGAGAGCAATCAGCCCCAGCATTTT
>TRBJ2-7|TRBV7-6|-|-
CASSNQGTPYEQYF
TGTGCCAGCAGCAACCAGGGGACCCCCTACGAGCAGTACTTC
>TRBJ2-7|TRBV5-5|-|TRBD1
CASSLGGTGRYEQYF
TGTGCCAGCAGCTTGGGAGGGACAGGGCGGTACGAGCAGTACTTC
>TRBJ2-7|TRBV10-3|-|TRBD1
CASLDRGGYEQYF
TGTGCCAGCCTGGACAGGGGAGGCTACGAGCAGTACTTC
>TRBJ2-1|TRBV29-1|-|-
CSGARERGNEQFF
TGCAGCGGAGCTCGGGAAAGAGGCAATGAGCAGTTCTTC
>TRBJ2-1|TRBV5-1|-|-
CASSLVGGVWDNEQFF
TGCGCCAGCAGCTTGGTAGGAGGTGTGTGGGACAATGAGCAGTTCTTC
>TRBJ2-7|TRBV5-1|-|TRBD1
CASSLGTGGAYEQYF
TGCGCCAGCAGCTTGGGGACAGGGGGCGCCTACGAGCAGTACTTC
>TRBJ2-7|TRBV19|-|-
CASRALGGAGHYEQYF
TGTGCCAGTAGAGCTTTGGGGGGAGCGGGACACTACGAGCAGTACTTC
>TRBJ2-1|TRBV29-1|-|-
CSVRSDGEQFF
TGCAGCGTGCGGTCGGATGGCGAGCAGTTCTTC
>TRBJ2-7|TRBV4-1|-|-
CASSQEGKQFYEQYF
TGCGCCAGCAGCCAAGAGGGCAAACAATTCTACGAGCAGTACTTC
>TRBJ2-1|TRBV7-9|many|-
CASSLGEQFF
TGTGCCAGCAGCTTGGGTGAGCAGTTCTTC
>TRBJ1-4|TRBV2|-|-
CASEEENEKLFF
TGTGCCAGCGAGGAGGAGAATGAAAAACTGTTTTTT
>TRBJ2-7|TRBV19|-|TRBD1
CASSIVDRVTSYEQYF
TGTGCCAGTAGTATAGTAGACAGGGTTACATCCTACGAGCAGTACTTC
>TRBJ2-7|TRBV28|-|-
CASSFLGAERGSLQYEQYF
TGTGCCAGCAGTTTTTTGGGGGCTGAAAGAGGGAGTTTACAGTACGAGCAGTACTTC
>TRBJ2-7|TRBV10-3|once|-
CAIGETSYEQYF
TGTGCCATCGGAGAGACCAGCTACGAGCAGTACTTC
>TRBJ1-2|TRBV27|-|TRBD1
CASSSQGRDRGRLSYGYTF
TGTGCCAGCAGTTCCCAGGGGAGGGACAGGGGCCGCCTTAGCTATGGCTACACCTTC
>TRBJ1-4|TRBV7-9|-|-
CASSLVFGYANEKLFF
TGTGCCAGCAGCTTAGTGTTTGGGTATGCCAATGAAAAACTGTTTTTT
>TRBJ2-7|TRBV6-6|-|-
CASSYSGQGEYEQYF
TGTGCCAGCAGTTACAGCGGGCAGGGGGAGTACGAGCAGTACTTC
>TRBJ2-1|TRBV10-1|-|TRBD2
CASSESRTSGYNEQFF
TGCGCCAGCAGTGAGTCAAGGACTAGCGGGTACAATGAGCAGTTCTTC
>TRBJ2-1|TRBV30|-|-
CAWSFMGWDEQFF
TGTGCCTGGAGTTTTATGGGGTGGGATGAGCAGTTCTTC